This passage covers 32 T cell receptor beta chains from one sample sequenced in a study of T cell repertoires in cytomegalovirus infection. TCRdb recomputed calls from the reads with MiXCR, one row per CDR3 protein. Of around 55,000 distinct CDR3 sequences in the sample, more than 15% are singletons; the top ten hold 26%. The antigens these receptors bind are not known. The specimen was CD8+ T cells from cultured PBMCs, collected from culture after CMV antigen stimulation. These receptors were taken from a human donor in good health (CMV status not recorded). Some clones in this sample may be carry-over from other donors' samples.

This clonotype was found once. The gene calls are TRBV7-8 and TRBJ1-2; the D gene is possibly TRBD1 (6 bases). The CDR3 runs 14 residues. Trimming stripped 5 bases from V and 4 bases from J, with 14 bases between. Germline-derived CDR1 and CDR2 are SGHVS and FQNEAQ. CDR3 region: CASSPRQVSYGYTF. CDR3 bases: TGTGCCAGCAGCCCGCGACAGGTTAGCTATGGCTACACCTTC.

This chain connects TRBV6-2 or TRBV6-3 to TRBJ1-1; TRBD1 matches 7 bases. The CDR3 is 15 amino acids. The germline V gene has CDR1 MNHEY and CDR2 SVGEGT. V lost 4 bases and J lost 4; bases outside the gene matches: 9. CDR3 in amino acids: CASSSPTGYITEAFF. The DNA of the CDR3 is TGTGCCAGCAGTTCGCCGACAGGGTATATCACTGAAGCTTTCTTT.

This clonotype was counted between two and nine times. The chain uses TRBV6-2 or TRBV6-3 and TRBJ2-7; 7 positions match TRBD1. The J segment lost 3 bases and the V segment lost 0 bases, leaving 5 bases of the junction unmatched. The length of the CDR3 is 15 residues. Germline-derived CDR1 and CDR2 are MNHEY and SVGEGT. CDR3 amino acids: CASSYSLQGNYEQYF. The CDR3 DNA reads TGTGCCAGCAGTTACTCGCTACAGGGGAACTACGAGCAGTACTTC.

This clonotype was recorded once. The rearrangement uses TRBV4-2 and TRBJ1-5; TRBD1 matches 8 bases. This CDR3 is built from 15 residues. The trim removed 5 bases at V and 4 bases at J, leaving 7 bases unmatched. CDR1 is LGHNA and CDR2 is YNFKEQ in the germline V gene. CDR3 protein: CASSSDRGENQPQHF. CDR3 coding DNA: TGTGCCAGCAGCTCAGACAGGGGAGAGAATCAGCCCCAGCATTTT.

This clonotype has just a few counts. The rearrangement links TRBV27 to TRBJ2-2; no definite D call. The germline gives CDR1 MNHEY, CDR2 SMNVEV (reference sequence). The CDR3 contains 13 residues. V was trimmed by 4 bases and J by 6 bases, leaving 9 bases between them. The CDR3 coding sequence is TGTGCCAGCAGTTCTTCTAGGTCCGGGGAGCTGTTTTTT. This sequence encodes CASSSSRSGELFF.

V gene TRBV7-2 combines with J gene TRBJ2-7, with D unclear. The V gene lost 2 bases and the J gene lost 0 bases, with 8 bases spanning the gap. The CDR3 has 14 residues. Germline CDR1 SGHTA, CDR2 FQGNSA. CDR3 nucleotides: TGTGCCAGCAGCTTAAATCCTCGCTCCTACGAGCAGTACTTC. The encoded protein is CASSLNPRSYEQYF.

This CDR3 is CASSSSGTVNEKLFF. CDR3 bases: TGTGCCAGCAGCTCATCCGGGACGGTTAATGAAAAACTGTTTTTT. This chain uses TRBV7-2 with TRBJ1-4, with a weak D call TRBD1 (5 bases). The V end lost 4 bases, the J end lost 4 bases, and 13 bases lay between the germline ends. This CDR3 has 15 amino acids. The V gene's germline CDR1 is SGHTA and CDR2 FQGNSA.

Concerning this clonotype itself: This sequence may be a read error, since a much larger clone differs from it by one base. This sequence joins TRBV7-2 and TRBJ1-2; no clear D gene. The CDR3 is made up of 14 amino acids. Trimming took 4 bases from V and 7 from J, leaving 16 bases between them. CDR1 is SGHTA and CDR2 is FQGNSA in the germline V gene. Written as DNA, the CDR3 is TGTGCCAGCAGCTCGATACACCGTGGAAGTGGCTACACCTTC. It translates to CASSSIHRGSGYTF.

The chain has TRBV7-8 and TRBJ2-7; no reliable D call. Trimming took 4 bases from V and 2 from J, leaving 9 bases between them. In germline, CDR1 is SGHVS, CDR2 FQNEAQ. CDR3 size: 13 residues. The CDR3 DNA sequence: TGTGCCAGCAGCTCGGCAAGGACCTACGAGCAGTACTTC. It yields the protein CASSSARTYEQYF.

The chain is built from TRBV7-8 and TRBJ2-1; D is perhaps TRBD2 (7 bases). Germline V CDR1 and CDR2: SGHVS, FQNEAQ. The CDR3 covers 17 residues. Trimming left V 1 base short and J 3 bases short, with 16 bases between. As DNA, the CDR3 is TGTGCCAGCAGCTTAGGGGGGCTAGCGGAGATCTACAATGAGCAGTTCTTC. Translated: CASSLGGLAEIYNEQFF.

V usage is TRBV7-9 and J usage is TRBJ1-2, with D maybe TRBD1 (6 bases). Deletions cut 1 base from V and 5 bases from J, with 11 bases between. The CDR3 is 14 amino acids. CDR1 and CDR2 (germline): SEHNR, FQNEAQ (reference sequence). CDR3 sequence reads: CASSLGDGTYGYTF. The CDR3, as DNA: TGTGCCAGCAGCTTAGGGGACGGGACATATGGCTACACCTTC.

The chain links TRBV7-2 to TRBJ2-1; the match to TRBD2 covers 11 bases. The germline gives CDR1 SGHTA, CDR2 FQGNSA. The CDR3 sequence is 17 residues long. V shed 4 bases, J shed 0 bases, and the junction held 5 bases outside the gene matches. The CDR3 DNA sequence: TGTGCCAGCAGCTCCCTAGCGGGGGGCCTCTCCTACAATGAGCAGTTCTTC. Protein sequence: CASSSLAGGLSYNEQFF.

The genes are TRBV19 and TRBJ1-1; D ambiguous. From germline, CDR1 is LNHDA and CDR2 SQIVND (reference sequence). Trimming removed 7 bases at V and 8 bases at J, with 17 bases between. CDR3 size: 13 residues. CDR3 coding DNA: TGTGCCAGTACCGGTCGTCCTCGTACCGAAGCTTTCTTT. It codes for CASTGRPRTEAFF.

V gene TRBV27 combines with J gene TRBJ1-1; 9 nucleotides match TRBD1. The CDR3 is 16 amino acids. Germline CDR1 MNHEY, CDR2 SMNVEV (reference sequence). V lost 5 bases to trimming and J lost 3 bases; unmatched junction nucleotides: 10. The CDR3 loop is CASSPLTGGVYTEAFF. The CDR3 coding sequence is TGTGCCAGCAGTCCATTGACAGGGGGTGTTTACACTGAAGCTTTCTTT.

This clonotype has a count of ten or more. The J gene is TRBJ1-2, the V gene TRBV11-2; TRBD1 aligns across 9 bases. The CDR3 length is 17 residues. The trim removed 1 base at V and 1 base at J, leaving 7 bases unmatched. CDR1 and CDR2 from the germline V gene are SGHAT and FQNNGV. This chain's CDR3 is CASSLGGQGPNNYGYTF. The CDR3 DNA reads as TGTGCCAGCAGCTTAGGAGGACAGGGGCCGAATAACTATGGCTACACCTTC.

J is TRBJ1-1 and V is TRBV28; tentative D call: TRBD1 (5 bases). Trimming shortened V by 7 bases and J by 1 base, and 13 bases separated the two germline ends. The CDR3 runs to 14 residues. Germline V gene data show CDR1 as MDHEN and CDR2 as SYDVKM. The CDR3 sequence is CASNHRITNTEAFF. The CDR3 DNA reads as TGTGCCAGCAACCACAGGATTACGAACACTGAAGCTTTCTTT.

The chain couples TRBV28 to TRBJ1-2; TRBD1 matches 7 bases. There are 16 residues in the CDR3. Trimming removed 0 bases from V and 4 bases from J; junction bases left unmatched: 8. Per the germline V gene, CDR1 is MDHEN and CDR2 is SYDVKM. CDR3 sequence (DNA): TGTGCCAGCAGTTTATGGGTCGGGGGACAGAGCTATGGCTACACCTTC. Amino acid sequence: CASSLWVGGQSYGYTF.

V gene TRBV7-2 combines with J gene TRBJ2-1, with D possibly TRBD2 on 6 matching bases. The CDR3 is made up of 14 amino acids. Germline CDR1 is SGHTA and CDR2 is FQGNSA. Trimming removed 5 bases at V and 8 bases at J, with 16 bases between. CDR3 DNA sequence: TGTGCCAGCAGCCCCTTGACTAGGTTGGATGAGCAGTTCTTC. The encoded protein is CASSPLTRLDEQFF.

The gene calls are TRBV25-1 and TRBJ1-1; D is possibly TRBD1 (5 bases). CDR1 and CDR2 (germline): MGHDK, SYGVNS. Trimming took 5 bases from V and 4 from J, leaving 17 bases between them. The CDR3 length is 15 residues. The CDR3 coding sequence is TGTGCCAGCAGTATACGACAGAGAGACGGCACTGAAGCTTTCTTT. Translation gives CASSIRQRDGTEAFF.

The rearrangement uses TRBV11-1 and TRBJ1-1; 7 bases map to TRBD1. Trimming took 0 bases from V and 1 from J; bases not matched to a gene: 8. Germline-derived CDR1 and CDR2 are SGHAT and FQDESV (reference sequence). CDR3 length: 17 amino acids. In DNA form, the CDR3 reads TGTGCCAGCAGCTTAGCCGTTACGGGACAGCGGAACACTGAAGCTTTCTTT. Amino acids: CASSLAVTGQRNTEAFF.

V and J are TRBV12-3 or TRBV12-4 and TRBJ2-7; 9 positions agree with TRBD1. The CDR3 length is 14 residues. V trimming: 3 bases; J trimming: 3 bases; junction bases outside the gene matches: 3. CDR3 nucleotide sequence: TGTGCCAGCAGTTTTAGACAGGGGGGCTACGAGCAGTACTTC. Encoded protein: CASSFRQGGYEQYF.

This chain joins TRBV7-6 and TRBJ2-3; TRBD2 matches 14 bases. The CDR3 has 17 residues. From germline, CDR1 is SGHVS and CDR2 FNYEAQ. Losses at the gene ends were 3 bases for V and 0 bases for J; bases not matched to a gene: 2. The DNA of the CDR3 is TGTGCCAGCAGCTTGGGACTAGCGGGAGATAGCACAGATACGCAGTATTTT. This gives the protein CASSLGLAGDSTDTQYF.

This chain uses TRBV12-3 or TRBV12-4 with TRBJ1-1; TRBD1 agrees at 9 bases. V was pared by 6 bases and J by 5 bases, with 13 bases of the junction left unmatched. The CDR3 loop spans 16 amino acids. CDR3 sequence (DNA): TGTGCCAGCAGCTTATTCCTGGGACAGGGATGGACTGAAGCTTTCTTT. Translated: CASSLFLGQGWTEAFF.

The sample holds a few counts of this clonotype. V and J are TRBV6-5 and TRBJ2-1; tentatively, D is TRBD1 or TRBD2 (5 bases each). Per germline, CDR1 MNHEY and CDR2 SVGAGI. The V end lost 5 bases, the J end lost 5 bases, and 10 bases lay between the germline ends. The CDR3 runs to 13 residues. The CDR3 protein is CASSPGLDNEQFF. CDR3 bases: TGTGCCAGCAGTCCGGGGCTGGACAATGAGCAGTTCTTC.

The chain carries TRBV6-2 or TRBV6-3 and TRBJ2-1, with 12 bases fitting TRBD2. V gave up 4 bases and J gave up 8 bases; unmatched junction bases: 15. Germline loops: CDR1 MNHEY, CDR2 SVGEGT. This CDR3 has 18 residues. The CDR3 DNA follows: TGTGCCAGCAGTTCCTTAACTAGCGGGGGGCCGATCTGGGATGAGCAGTTCTTC. This encodes CASSSLTSGGPIWDEQFF.

V is TRBV6-2 or TRBV6-3 and J is TRBJ2-5; 9 positions agree with TRBD2. The germline V gene encodes CDR1 MNHEY and CDR2 SVGEGT. CDR3 length equals 18 residues. V trimming: 0 bases; J trimming: 5 bases; junction bases outside the gene matches: 13. This CDR3 reads CASSYSSFGTSSLETQYF. The CDR3, as DNA: TGTGCCAGCAGTTACTCGAGCTTCGGGACTAGCAGCTTGGAGACCCAGTACTTC.

The chain employs TRBV7-3 and TRBJ2-3; TRBD2 aligns across 7 bases. The V gene's germline CDR1 is SGHTA and CDR2 FQGTGA. Losses at the gene ends were 5 bases for V and 6 bases for J; bases not matched to a gene: 11. The CDR3 covers 15 residues. CDR3 in amino acids: CASSRTTSPGDTQYF. The CDR3 coding sequence is TGTGCCAGCAGCCGCACGACTAGCCCGGGGGATACGCAGTATTTT.

J is TRBJ2-7 and V is TRBV3-1, with D possibly TRBD2 on 5 matching bases. Germline assignment: CDR1 LGHDT and CDR2 YNNKEL (reference sequence). V lost 1 base to trimming and J lost 4 bases, with 11 bases between them. The CDR3 sequence is 14 residues long. CDR3 residues: CASSQAPREYEQYF. The CDR3 DNA reads as TGTGCCAGCAGCCAAGCCCCGAGGGAATACGAGCAGTACTTC.

The chain's CDR3 is CASSPQGARGETQYF. The CDR3 DNA sequence: TGTGCCAGCAGCCCCCAGGGAGCGCGGGGGGAGACCCAGTACTTC. The rearrangement uses TRBV7-2 and TRBJ2-5, with 7 bases matching TRBD2. The CDR3 contains 15 residues. The germline CDR1 and CDR2 sequences are SGHTA and FQGNSA. V dropped 5 bases and J dropped 5; count of bases not matched to a gene: 11.

J is TRBJ2-2 and V is TRBV12-3 or TRBV12-4; tentatively, D is TRBD1 or TRBD2 (5 bases each). This CDR3 is 12 amino acids long. Between the trimmed V and J ends, which lost 8 bases and 6 bases, there was a span of 10 bases. The CDR3 loop is CASEMGAGELFF. The DNA of the CDR3 is TGTGCCAGCGAGATGGGGGCCGGGGAGCTGTTTTTT.

This clonotype was observed at least ten times. The rearrangement joins TRBV12-3 or TRBV12-4 to TRBJ2-1, with D tentatively TRBD1 or TRBD2 (5 bases each). The ends were cut back, 5 bases at V and 6 bases at J, with 17 bases in the middle. The CDR3 runs 15 residues. This CDR3 reads CASSVGVGGSNEQFF. The CDR3 DNA sequence: TGTGCCAGCAGTGTCGGGGTTGGGGGATCCAATGAGCAGTTCTTC.

This clonotype appeared a few times. CDR3 bases: TGTGCCAGCAGTCCCAATAACTATGGCTACACCTTC. Protein: CASSPNNYGYTF. V and J are TRBV27 and TRBJ1-2; no reliable D call. V was shortened by 5 bases and J by 1 base, with 5 bases between the two germline ends. The CDR3 has 12 residues. Germline values: CDR1 MNHEY, CDR2 SMNVEV (reference sequence).